This entry concerns a single T cell receptor (beta chain). This record comes from a study of blood T cell repertoires in COVID-19. For the study at large: The study drew acute and convalescent COVID-19 samples from the United States, Italy and Spain. Sources were T cells, B-cell-depleted T cells, or PBMCs; the material itself was cDNA or gDNA.

Original handling: Estimation of nucleated cell counts relied on the amplification of reference gene primers. The assay was immunoSEQ multiplex PCR, and TCRdb's table has in-frame clones only and misses some. The V and J calls and clone size come from that table; D and trimming were worked out from the DNA. Of tens of thousands of clones in the sample, roughly 90% were seen once. The CDR3 loop spans 14 amino acids. Trimming removed 4 bases from V and 0 bases from J, with 7 bases in between. Germline V gene sequence: CDR1 MNHEY, CDR2 SMNVEV (reference sequence). The TCR originated in a man aged 60 to 75 with active or convalescent COVID-19. The chain links TRBV27 to TRBJ1-5; D uncertain. The source material was peripheral blood. CDR3: CASSSPNSNQPQHF. The DNA for the CDR3 is TGTGCCAGCAGTTCCCCTAATAGCAATCAGCCCCAGCATTTT.